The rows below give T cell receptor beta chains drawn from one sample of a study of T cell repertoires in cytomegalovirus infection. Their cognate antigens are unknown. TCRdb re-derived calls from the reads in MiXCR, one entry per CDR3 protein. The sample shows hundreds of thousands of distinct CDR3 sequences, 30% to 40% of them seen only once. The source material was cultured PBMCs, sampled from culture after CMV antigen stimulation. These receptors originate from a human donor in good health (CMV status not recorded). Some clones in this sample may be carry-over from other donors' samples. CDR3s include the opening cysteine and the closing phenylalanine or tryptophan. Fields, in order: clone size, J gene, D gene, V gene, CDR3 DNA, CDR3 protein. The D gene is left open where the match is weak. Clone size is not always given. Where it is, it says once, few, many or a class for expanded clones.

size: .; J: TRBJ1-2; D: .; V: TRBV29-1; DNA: TGCAGCGTTGAAGACCGCAGGACCTATGGCTACACCTTC; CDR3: CSVEDRRTYGYTF
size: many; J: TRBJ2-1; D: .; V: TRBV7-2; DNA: TGTGCCAGCAGCTTCGACTCAAAGGCCTACAATGAGCAGTTCTTC; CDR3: CASSFDSKAYNEQFF
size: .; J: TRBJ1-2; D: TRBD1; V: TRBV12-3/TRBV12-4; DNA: TGTGCCAGCAGGACCGGGACAGGAGTTGGCTACACCTTC; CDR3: CASRTGTGVGYTF
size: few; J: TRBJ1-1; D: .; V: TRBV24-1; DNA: TGTGCCACCAGTGGTAGTAGGGGGAAGAACACTGAAGCTTTCTTT; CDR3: CATSGSRGKNTEAFF
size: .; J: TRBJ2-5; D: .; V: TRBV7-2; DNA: TGTGCCAGCAGCTTAGTGGTGCGGGTGGAGACCCAGTACTTC; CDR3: CASSLVVRVETQYF
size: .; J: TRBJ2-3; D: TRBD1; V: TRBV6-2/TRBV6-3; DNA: TGTGCCAGCAGTTCTCAGGACAGGGCAGATACGCAGTATTTT; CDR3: CASSSQDRADTQYF
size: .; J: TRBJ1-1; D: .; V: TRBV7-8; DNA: TGTGCCAGCAGCTTAGCCGGGGAAGGAGCTTTCTTT; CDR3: CASSLAGEGAFF
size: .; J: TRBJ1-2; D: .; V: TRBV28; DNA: TGTGCCAGCCGTATTGTAGTAGGGGGACCGGGGAAATATACTAACTATGGCTACACCTTC; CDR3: CASRIVVGGPGKYTNYGYTF
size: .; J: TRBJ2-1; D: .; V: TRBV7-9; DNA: TGTGCCAGCAGCGGAGAGAAAACTAGTTTCTCCTACAATGAGCAGTTCTTC; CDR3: CASSGEKTSFSYNEQFF
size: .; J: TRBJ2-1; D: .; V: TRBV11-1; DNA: TGTGCCAGCAGTTTTTTACGGTCCTACAATGAGCAGTTCTTC; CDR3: CASSFLRSYNEQFF
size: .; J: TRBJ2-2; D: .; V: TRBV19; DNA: TGTGCCAGTAGCCGGGGAGAGGACACCGGGGAGCTGTTTTTT; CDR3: CASSRGEDTGELFF
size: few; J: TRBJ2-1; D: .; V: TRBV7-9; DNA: TGTGCCAGCAGCGGCCGGGACGGAACCTCCTACAATGAGCAGTTCTTC; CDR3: CASSGRDGTSYNEQFF
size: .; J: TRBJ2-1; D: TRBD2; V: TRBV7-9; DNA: TGTGCCAGCAGCTCCGGGACTAGCGGGAGGGGAGGAAATGAGCAGTTCTTC; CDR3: CASSSGTSGRGGNEQFF
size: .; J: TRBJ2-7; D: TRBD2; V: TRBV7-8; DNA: TGTGCCAGCAGCCCAAGCATTCGCCAGCGGGAGGGCCGGTACGAGCAGTACTTC; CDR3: CASSPSIRQREGRYEQYF
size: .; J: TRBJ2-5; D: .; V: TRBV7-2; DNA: TGTGCCAGCAGACAACAGGGCATTTTGGAGACCCAGTACTTC; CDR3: CASRQQGILETQYF
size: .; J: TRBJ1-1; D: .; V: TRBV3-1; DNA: TGTGCCAGCAGCCAAGATCTGTTGGGGGACACTGAAGCTTTCTTT; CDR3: CASSQDLLGDTEAFF
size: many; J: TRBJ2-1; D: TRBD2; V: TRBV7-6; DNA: TGTGCCAGCAGCTCGCCATTAGCGGGGAAGTACAATGAGCAGTTCTTC; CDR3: CASSSPLAGKYNEQFF
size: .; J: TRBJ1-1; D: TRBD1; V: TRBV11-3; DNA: TGTGCCAGCAGCCTAGAGGGCCGGGACAGGGCCCTGAACACTGAAGCTTTCTTT; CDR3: CASSLEGRDRALNTEAFF
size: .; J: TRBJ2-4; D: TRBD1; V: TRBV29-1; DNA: TGCAGCGTTCAGGGGGAGACGGTCAAAAACATTCAGTACTTC; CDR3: CSVQGETVKNIQYF
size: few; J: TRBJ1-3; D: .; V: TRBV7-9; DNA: TGTGCCAGCAGCTTAGACAGTCTCTCTGGAAACACCATATATTTT; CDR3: CASSLDSLSGNTIYF
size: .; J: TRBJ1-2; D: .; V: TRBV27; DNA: TGTGCCAGCAGGAGGGGACCAGGTAACGGCTACACCTTC; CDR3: CASRRGPGNGYTF
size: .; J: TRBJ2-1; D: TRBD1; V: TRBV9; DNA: TGTGCCAGCAGCGCAGCCGGGACAGGGGGCTGGTTGGGTGAGCAGTTCTTC; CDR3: CASSAAGTGGWLGEQFF
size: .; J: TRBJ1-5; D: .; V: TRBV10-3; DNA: TGTGCCATCAGTGCATCGGGATATAGCAATCAGCCCCAGCATTTT; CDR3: CAISASGYSNQPQHF
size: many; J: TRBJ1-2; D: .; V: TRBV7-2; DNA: TGTGCCAGCACATTTGGCAGCTATAACTATGGCTACACCTTC; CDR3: CASTFGSYNYGYTF
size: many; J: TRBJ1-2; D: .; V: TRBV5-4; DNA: TGTGCCAGCAGCCAGCCGGGCCGCCACTATGGCTACACCTTC; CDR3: CASSQPGRHYGYTF
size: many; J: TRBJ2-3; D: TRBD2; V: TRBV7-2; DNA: TGTGCCAGCAGCTCAAGACTAGCGGGCACAGATACGCAGTATTTT; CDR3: CASSSRLAGTDTQYF
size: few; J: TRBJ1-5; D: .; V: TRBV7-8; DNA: TGTGCCAGCAGCATCCGGGCAGGAAGCAATCAGCCCCAGCATTTT; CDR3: CASSIRAGSNQPQHF
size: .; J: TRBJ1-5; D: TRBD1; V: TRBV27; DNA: TGTGCCAGCAGTCCCCAGGACAGGGGGGGGTATAGCAATCAGCCCCAGCATTTT; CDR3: CASSPQDRGGYSNQPQHF
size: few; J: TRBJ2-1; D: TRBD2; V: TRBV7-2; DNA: TGTGCCAGCTCATGGAGCGGGAAACCTGAGCAGTTCTTC; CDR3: CASSWSGKPEQFF
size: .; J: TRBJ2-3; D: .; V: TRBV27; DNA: TGTGCCAGCCTAGGGGACTTCACAGATACGCAGTATTTT; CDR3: CASLGDFTDTQYF
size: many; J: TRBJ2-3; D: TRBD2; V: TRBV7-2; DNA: TGTGCCAGCAGCTCCCGACTAGCGGGAGAGACAGATACGCAGTATTTT; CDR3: CASSSRLAGETDTQYF
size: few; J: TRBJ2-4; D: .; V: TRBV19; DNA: TGTGCCAGTAGTTGGGACGGCAAAAACATTCAGTACTTC; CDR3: CASSWDGKNIQYF
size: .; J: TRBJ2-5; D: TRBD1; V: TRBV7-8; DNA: TGTGCCAGCAGCGGACAGGGTTGGCAGACCCAGTACTTC; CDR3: CASSGQGWQTQYF
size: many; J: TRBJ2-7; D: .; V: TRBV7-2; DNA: TGTGCCAGCAGCCCAGATGGGGGATCGTACGAGCAGTACTTC; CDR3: CASSPDGGSYEQYF
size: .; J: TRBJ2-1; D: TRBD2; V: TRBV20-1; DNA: TGCAGTGCTGAAGATCGACTAGCGGGACCCTACAATGAGCGGTTCTTC; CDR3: CSAEDRLAGPYNERFF
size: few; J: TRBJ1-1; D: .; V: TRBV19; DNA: TGTGCCAGTAGGGGGATAGGGGCAGGGGAGAACACTGAAGCTTTCTTT; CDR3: CASRGIGAGENTEAFF
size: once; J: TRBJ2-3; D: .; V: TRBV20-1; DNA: TGCAGCCCTAGGCGGAAGGGGGTAGATACGCAGTATTTT; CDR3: CSPRRKGVDTQYF
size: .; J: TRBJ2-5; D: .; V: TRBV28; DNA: TGTGCCAGCAGTTCTTCATTGACGACCCAGTACTTC; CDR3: CASSSSLTTQYF
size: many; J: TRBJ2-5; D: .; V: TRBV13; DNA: TGTGCCAGCAGCACACAGGGTGATTTGAGGGAAGAGACCCAGTACTTC; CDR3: CASSTQGDLREETQYF
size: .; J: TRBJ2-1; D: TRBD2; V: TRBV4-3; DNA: TGCGCCAGCAGCCAAGGGCCTAGCGGGACTAATGAGCAGTTCTTC; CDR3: CASSQGPSGTNEQFF
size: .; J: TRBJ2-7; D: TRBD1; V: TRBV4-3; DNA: TGCGCCAGCAGCCAAGGGGTGGACAGGGAGCAGTACTTC; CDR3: CASSQGVDREQYF
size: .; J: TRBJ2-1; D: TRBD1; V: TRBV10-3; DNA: TGTGCCATCAGTGAGTGGGGACAGGGGGCCCATGAGCAGTTCTTC; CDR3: CAISEWGQGAHEQFF
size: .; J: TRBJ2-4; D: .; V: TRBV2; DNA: TGTGCCAGCAGTGGCGACCGCAAGCGGCACTTC; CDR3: CASSGDRKRHF
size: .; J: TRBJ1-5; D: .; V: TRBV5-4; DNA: TGTGCCAGCAGCTTGTTTGTTGGTGGGGATGTAGACTATACGAGCAATCAGCCCCAGCATTTT; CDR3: CASSLFVGGDVDYTSNQPQHF
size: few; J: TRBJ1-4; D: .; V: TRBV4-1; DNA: TGCGCCAGCAGCCTACAGGGAAGTAATGAAAAACTGTTTTTT; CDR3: CASSLQGSNEKLFF
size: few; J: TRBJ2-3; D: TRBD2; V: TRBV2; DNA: TGTGCCAGCCGAGGTCTAGCGGCGACAGATACGCAGTATTTT; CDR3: CASRGLAATDTQYF
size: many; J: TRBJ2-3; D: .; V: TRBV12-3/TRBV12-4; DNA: TGTGCCAGCAGTTTGAGGGCGGCCGACACAGATACGCAGTATTTT; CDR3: CASSLRAADTDTQYF